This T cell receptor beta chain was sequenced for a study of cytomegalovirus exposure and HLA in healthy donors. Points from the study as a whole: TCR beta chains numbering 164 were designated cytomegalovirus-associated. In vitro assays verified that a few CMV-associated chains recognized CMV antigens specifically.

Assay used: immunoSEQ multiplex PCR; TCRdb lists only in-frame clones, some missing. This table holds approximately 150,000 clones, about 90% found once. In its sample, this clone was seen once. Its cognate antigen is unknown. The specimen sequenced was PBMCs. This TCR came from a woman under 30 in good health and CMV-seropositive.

In DNA form, the CDR3 reads TGTGCCAGCAGTGAAAACCAGCGGGAGTACCACGAGCAGTACTTC. It is translated as CASSENQREYHEQYF. The chain recombines TRBV2 with TRBJ2-7; 8 nucleotides agree with TRBD2. The V and J ends lost 2 bases and 5 bases, in that order; junction bases with no gene match: 8. Germline V gives CDR1 SNHLY, CDR2 FYNNEI. The CDR3 has 15 residues.